This T cell receptor (beta chain) was obtained from a study of PD-1 blockade in classical Hodgkin lymphoma. Germline V gene data show CDR1 as MNHEY and CDR2 as SMNVEV (reference sequence). This CDR3 is 14 amino acids long. Trimming left V 7 bases short and J 0 bases short, with 9 bases between. Points from the study as a whole: Before treatment, TCR diversity in newly diagnosed patients was reportedly lower than in healthy donors.

Sequencing was performed with immunoSEQ multiplex PCR; in TCRdb, only in-frame clones are kept and a portion is missing. The sample lists some 15,000 clones; more than 65% were seen once. Brentuximab vedotin exposure varied, and every patient relapsed after autologous stem cell transplantation. In this sample, this clone turned up a few times. Its specificity is not known. The receptor was isolated from a human donor with classical Hodgkin lymphoma. Source: peripheral blood mononuclear cells (PBMCs), taken at baseline. The chain recombines TRBV27 with TRBJ2-2; tentatively, D is TRBD1 or TRBD2 (5 bases each). The CDR3 nucleotides read TGTGCCAGCACGATGGGGGCGAACACCGGGGAGCTGTTTTTT. Translated, it gives CASTMGANTGELFF.